The subject of this entry is one TCR beta chain. It was with 60 Vbeta and 13 Jbeta primers that the PCR ran. Assay used: immunoSEQ multiplex PCR; TCRdb lists only in-frame clones, some missing. The sample has 160,000 or so clones, roughly 80% seen once. The record originates from a study of cytomegalovirus exposure and HLA in healthy donors. In germline, CDR1 is MDHEN, CDR2 SYDVKM. The CDR3 is 14 residues long. V was trimmed by 6 bases and J by 6 bases, leaving 17 bases between them. The gene calls are TRBV28 and TRBJ1-2; D perhaps matches TRBD1 (6 bases). Specimen: PBMCs. This receptor was identified in a man younger than 45 in good health and CMV-seronegative. The CDR3 DNA sequence: TGTGCCAGCAGGTCCGGGGGGGCCGGGAATGGCTACACCTTC. Translated, it gives CASRSGGAGNGYTF.